A single sample is the source of the 23 T cell receptor beta chains below, sequenced in a study of blood T cell repertoires in COVID-19. Repertoires were generated with immunoSEQ multiplex PCR, while TCRdb's copy carries only in-frame clones and drops some. The sample has over 250,000 clones; under 90% are singletons. Sequenced input: peripheral blood. The receptors shown here come from a woman in her fifties or sixties who had recovered from COVID-19.

The J gene is TRBJ2-5, the V gene TRBV18; 7 bases fit TRBD2. Germline V CDR1 and CDR2: KGHSH, LQKENI. The CDR3 length is 16 residues. The trim removed 5 bases at V and 4 bases at J, leaving 13 bases unmatched. As DNA, the CDR3 is TGTGCCAGCTCAAGAAGCGTACTTGGGGGGGGAGAGACCCAGTACTTC. It yields the protein CASSRSVLGGGETQYF.

This clone was observed once. The rearrangement joins TRBV7-8 to TRBJ1-1; D not certain. The CDR3 contains 13 residues. Germline V lookup: CDR1 SGHVS, CDR2 FQNEAQ. The ends were cut back, 4 bases at V and 0 bases at J, with 6 bases in the middle. The CDR3 coding sequence is TGTGCCAGCAGCTCACAAATGAACACTGAAGCTTTCTTT. This codes for CASSSQMNTEAFF.

The V gene is TRBV7-2, the J gene TRBJ1-4; no reliable D call. Trimming took off 6 bases at V and 5 bases at J, with 7 bases between the two ends. The CDR3 has 12 amino acids. Germline V gene lookup returns CDR1 SGHTA and CDR2 FQGNSA. The CDR3 reads CASSELNEKLFF. The CDR3 region has the DNA TGTGCCAGCAGTGAGTTGAATGAAAAACTGTTTTTT.

The V and J genes are TRBV7-9 and TRBJ1-2; possible D gene TRBD1, 5 bases. This CDR3 contains 14 residues. Trimming left V 4 bases short and J 2 bases short, with 11 bases between. Germline assignment: CDR1 SEHNR and CDR2 FQNEAQ (reference sequence). The CDR3 region is CASSSTDTNYGYTF. The CDR3 DNA reads TGTGCCAGCAGCTCGACAGATACCAACTATGGCTACACCTTC.

This chain links TRBV29-1 with TRBJ2-2, with 10 bases lining up with TRBD1. The CDR3 loop spans 12 amino acids. CDR1 is SQVTM, CDR2 ANQGSEA, per germline. Germline trimming cut 6 bases from V and 6 bases from J; bases unmatched to any gene: 1. CDR3 bases: TGCAGCGTCGACAGGGGGCCCGGGGAGCTGTTTTTT. Translated: CSVDRGPGELFF.

The chain combines TRBV15 with TRBJ1-1; no clear D. The CDR3 loop spans 15 amino acids. Trimming left V 5 bases short and J 10 bases short, with 23 bases between. Per the germline V gene, CDR1 is LNHNV and CDR2 is YYDKDF (reference sequence). The CDR3 loop is CATSPPKAREGGAFF. Here the CDR3 DNA reads TGTGCCACCAGCCCCCCCAAGGCGAGAGAGGGTGGAGCTTTCTTT.

The V gene is TRBV7-9, the J gene TRBJ1-1; no reliable D call. The CDR3 sequence is 14 residues long. Trimming shortened V by 3 bases and J by 2 bases, and 10 bases separated the two germline ends. The germline CDR1 and CDR2 sequences are SEHNR and FQNEAQ (reference sequence). The CDR3 reads CASSLVEGNTEAFF. The CDR3, as DNA: TGTGCCAGCAGCTTGGTAGAGGGAAACACTGAAGCTTTCTTT.

The rearrangement joins TRBV10-3 to TRBJ1-2; no reliable D call. From germline, CDR1 is ENHRY and CDR2 SYGVKD. V gave up 4 bases and J gave up 6 bases, with 12 bases separating them. CDR3 length: 13 residues. The CDR3 bases are TGTGCCATCAGTGTGGCAGGTACGAATGGCTACACCTTC. Translating it yields CAISVAGTNGYTF.

The V and J genes are TRBV5-1 and TRBJ2-7; 7 nucleotides match TRBD1. V dropped 0 bases and J dropped 0; count of bases not matched to a gene: 6. The CDR3 length is 16 residues. Germline CDR1 is SGHRS and CDR2 is YFSETQ. CDR3 amino acids: CASSLAPGQSSYEQYF. CDR3 bases: TGCGCCAGCAGCTTGGCCCCGGGACAGAGCTCCTACGAGCAGTACTTC.

This chain connects TRBV19 to TRBJ2-5, with D tentatively TRBD1 (6 bases). The germline V and J ends were trimmed by 3 bases and 2 bases, with 16 bases remaining between them. The CDR3 extends over 16 amino acids. Germline values: CDR1 LNHDA, CDR2 SQIVND (reference sequence). CDR3 bases: TGTGCCAGTAGTATTACTTCCACGACAGGTCAAGAGACCCAGTACTTC. It is translated as CASSITSTTGQETQYF.

J is TRBJ1-6 and V is TRBV7-8; no reliable D call. Trimming left V 4 bases short and J 0 bases short, with 7 bases between. CDR3 length: 15 residues. The germline gives CDR1 SGHVS, CDR2 FQNEAQ. The CDR3: CASSSGSSYNSPLHF. For the CDR3, the DNA is TGTGCCAGCAGCTCTGGGAGCTCCTATAATTCACCCCTCCACTTT.

The chain carries TRBV30 and TRBJ2-5; 11 positions agree with TRBD2. V trimming: 0 bases; J trimming: 4 bases; junction bases outside the gene matches: 4. In germline, CDR1 is GTSNPN, CDR2 SVGIG (reference sequence). This CDR3 region has 15 residues. The CDR3 nucleotides read TGTGCCTGGAGTGTACCTAGCGGGGGGCGAGAGACCCAGTACTTC. Residues: CAWSVPSGGRETQYF.

V and J are TRBV10-3 and TRBJ2-7; D remains unclear. The germline gives CDR1 ENHRY, CDR2 SYGVKD. The CDR3 covers 12 residues. V was clipped by 0 bases and J by 5 bases, with 5 bases between them. CDR3 nucleotide sequence: TGTGCCATCAGTGAGTCTAGAAACGAGCAGTACTTC. Its protein is CAISESRNEQYF.

In this sample, this clone turned up once. The chain links TRBV4-3 to TRBJ2-1, with 9 bases that match TRBD1. Looked up from germline, CDR1 is LGHNA and CDR2 is YSLEER. The CDR3 totals 16 residues. The trim removed 0 bases at V and 4 bases at J, leaving 4 bases unmatched. Here the CDR3 reads CASSQEWDREYNEQFF. DNA for the CDR3: TGCGCCAGCAGCCAAGAATGGGACAGGGAGTACAATGAGCAGTTCTTC.

The chain is built from TRBV21-1 and TRBJ2-1; TRBD2, as called in the table, went unchecked against the DNA. TRBV21-1 is recorded as a pseudogene. The CDR3 consists of 19 residues. CDR3 loop: CASSTPGGSGRVSYNEQFF. The DNA for the CDR3 is TGTGCCAGCAGCACCCCGGGGGGTAGCGGGAGGGTCTCCTACAATGAGCAGTTCTTC.

J is TRBJ1-5 and V is TRBV19; TRBD1 agrees at 7 bases. J gave up 4 bases and V 6 bases, and 9 bases lay outside the gene matches. The CDR3 runs to 15 residues. Germline values: CDR1 LNHDA, CDR2 SQIVND (reference sequence). CDR3 coding DNA: TGTGCCAGTAGCAATATGGACAGGATGAATCAGCCCCAGCATTTT. This sequence encodes CASSNMDRMNQPQHF.

Details on this clone: This sample also contains other DNA sequences that code for the same CDR3. This chain links TRBV28 with TRBJ1-5; D gene unclear. V was trimmed by 3 bases and J by 6 bases, leaving 6 bases between them. CDR3 length: 12 residues. Looked up from germline, CDR1 is MDHEN and CDR2 is SYDVKM. The CDR3 DNA reads TGTGCCAGCAGTTTCTCGGGTCAGCCCCAGCATTTT. Its protein is CASSFSGQPQHF. Full variable domain (missing parts from reference TRBV28 and TRBJ1-5): DVKVTQSSRYLVKRTGEKVFLECVQDMDHENMFWYRQDPGLGLRLIYFSYDVKMKEKGDIPEGYSVSREKKERFSLILESASTNQTSMYLCASSFSGQPQHFGDGTRLSIL.

V and J are TRBV14 and TRBJ1-6; D not resolved. The length of the CDR3 is 16 residues. Germline assignment: CDR1 SGHDN and CDR2 FVKESK. The V and J ends lost 5 bases and 9 bases respectively, with 20 bases between them. CDR3 region: CASSERSVRTGSPLHF. The DNA of the CDR3 is TGTGCCAGCAGCGAAAGATCTGTTCGGACTGGTTCACCCCTCCACTTT.

The V call is TRBV2, the J call TRBJ2-7, with 7 bases matching TRBD2. The CDR3 is 12 amino acids. V dropped 6 bases and J dropped 6; count of bases not matched to a gene: 5. CDR1 and CDR2 (germline): SNHLY, FYNNEI. The CDR3 coding sequence is TGTGCCAGCAGCAAGGGCGGGAGCGAGCAGTACTTC. It codes for CASSKGGSEQYF.

V is TRBV12-3 or TRBV12-4 and J is TRBJ1-1; weak D call: TRBD1 (6 bases). V was shortened by 4 bases and J by 7 bases, with 13 bases between the two germline ends. The CDR3 length is 13 residues. CDR3 nucleotides: TGTGCCAGCAGTTCCCGACAGGACCTTGAAGCTTTCTTT. Translated, it gives CASSSRQDLEAFF.

This clone was seen a single time. The V call is TRBV7-9, the J call TRBJ1-1, with 8 bases matching TRBD1. V dropped 3 bases and J dropped 6; count of bases not matched to a gene: 6. This CDR3 spans 14 amino acids. In germline, CDR1 is SEHNR, CDR2 FQNEAQ (reference sequence). The CDR3 region is CASSFGQGGPEAFF. The CDR3 coding sequence is TGTGCCAGCAGCTTCGGACAGGGTGGCCCTGAAGCTTTCTTT.

This chain links TRBV5-1 with TRBJ1-1; TRBD1 might be the D (5 bases). Trimming cost V 7 bases and J 0 bases, with 10 bases left between them. The CDR3 extends over 13 amino acids. Germline CDR1 and CDR2: SGHRS and YFSETQ. CDR3: CASRAGVNTEAFF. The CDR3 DNA reads TGCGCCAGCCGTGCGGGGGTGAACACTGAAGCTTTCTTT.

The chain joins TRBV29-1 to TRBJ2-7, with TRBD2 matching over 9 bases. The V segment lost 1 base and the J segment 4 bases; nucleotides outside the gene matches: 8. CDR3 length: 15 amino acids. The V gene's germline CDR1 is SQVTM and CDR2 ANQGSEA. The CDR3 bases are TGCAGCGTTGAAGGGGGCGGGAGGGCCCAATACGAGCAGTACTTC. This codes for CSVEGGGRAQYEQYF.